The entry below gives a single T cell receptor (beta chain) sequence along with its context. Its matching antigen is unknown. Clones were sequenced by immunoSEQ multiplex PCR, and TCRdb holds only the in-frame ones, with some missing. This sample yields about 20,000 clones, of which 90% are seen a single time; 6.9% belongs to the top ten. Time point specified: newly diagnosed, previously untreated cHL patient sample. The data were obtained in a study of PD-1 blockade in classical Hodgkin lymphoma. Study-wide findings and caveats: Newly diagnosed patients reportedly had lower baseline TCR diversity than healthy donors.

The TCR comes from a human donor with classical Hodgkin lymphoma. The sample consisted of peripheral blood mononuclear cells (PBMCs).

For the CDR3, the DNA is TGCGCCAGCATCCGGGGAGGGGATCCCTACAATGAGCAGTTCTTC. Encoded protein: CASIRGGDPYNEQFF. The V gene is TRBV5-1, the J gene TRBJ2-1, with TRBD2 matching 7 bases. Germline trimming cut 6 bases from V and 2 bases from J; bases unmatched to any gene: 8. Germline V gene data show CDR1 as SGHRS and CDR2 as YFSETQ. This CDR3 spans 15 amino acids.